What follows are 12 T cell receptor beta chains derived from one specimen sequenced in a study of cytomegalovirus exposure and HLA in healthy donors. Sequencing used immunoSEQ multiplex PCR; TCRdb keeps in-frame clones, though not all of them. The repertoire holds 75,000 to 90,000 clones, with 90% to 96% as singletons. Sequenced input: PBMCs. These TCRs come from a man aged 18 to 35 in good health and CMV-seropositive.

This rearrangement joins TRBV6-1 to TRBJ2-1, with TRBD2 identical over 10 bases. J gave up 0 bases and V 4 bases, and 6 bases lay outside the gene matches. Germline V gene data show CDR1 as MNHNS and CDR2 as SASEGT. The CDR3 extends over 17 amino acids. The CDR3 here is CASSARAGGSSYNEQFF. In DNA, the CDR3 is TGTGCCAGCAGTGCACGAGCGGGAGGGAGCTCCTACAATGAGCAGTTCTTC.

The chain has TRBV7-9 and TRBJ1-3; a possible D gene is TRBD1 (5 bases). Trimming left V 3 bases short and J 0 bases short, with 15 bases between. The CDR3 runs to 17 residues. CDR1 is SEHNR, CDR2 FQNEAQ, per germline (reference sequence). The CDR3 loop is CASSFNTGKYSGNTIYF. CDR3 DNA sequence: TGTGCCAGCAGCTTTAATACAGGAAAATACTCTGGAAACACCATATATTTT.

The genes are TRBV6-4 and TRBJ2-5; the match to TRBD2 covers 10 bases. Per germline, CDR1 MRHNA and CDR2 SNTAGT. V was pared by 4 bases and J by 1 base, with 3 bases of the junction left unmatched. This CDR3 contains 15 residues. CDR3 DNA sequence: TGTGCCAGCAGTGTGGCTAGCGGGGGCCAAGAGACCCAGTACTTC. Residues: CASSVASGGQETQYF.

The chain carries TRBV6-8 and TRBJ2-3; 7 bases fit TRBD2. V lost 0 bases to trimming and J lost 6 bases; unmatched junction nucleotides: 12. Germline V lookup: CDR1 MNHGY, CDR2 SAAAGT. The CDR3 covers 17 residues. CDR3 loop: CASSYSGGSPEGDTQYF. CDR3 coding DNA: TGTGCCAGCAGTTACTCTGGCGGGAGCCCTGAGGGGGATACGCAGTATTTT.

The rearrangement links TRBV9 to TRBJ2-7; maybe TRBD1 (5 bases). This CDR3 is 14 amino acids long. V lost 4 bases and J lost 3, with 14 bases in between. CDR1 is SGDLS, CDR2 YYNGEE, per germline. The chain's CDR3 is CASSPQTESYEQYF. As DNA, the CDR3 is TGTGCCAGCAGCCCTCAGACAGAGAGCTACGAGCAGTACTTC.

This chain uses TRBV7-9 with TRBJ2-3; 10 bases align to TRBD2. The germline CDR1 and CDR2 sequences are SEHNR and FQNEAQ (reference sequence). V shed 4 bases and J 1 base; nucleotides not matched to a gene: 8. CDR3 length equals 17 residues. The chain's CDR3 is CASSSPYGTSGTDTQYF. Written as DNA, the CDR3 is TGTGCCAGCAGCTCCCCTTATGGGACTAGCGGCACAGATACGCAGTATTTT.

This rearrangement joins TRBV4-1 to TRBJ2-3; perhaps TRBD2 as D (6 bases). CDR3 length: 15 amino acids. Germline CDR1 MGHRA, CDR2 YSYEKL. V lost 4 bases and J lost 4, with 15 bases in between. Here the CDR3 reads CASSPYSGASDTQYF. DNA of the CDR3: TGCGCCAGCAGCCCCTACTCGGGAGCGTCAGATACGCAGTATTTT.

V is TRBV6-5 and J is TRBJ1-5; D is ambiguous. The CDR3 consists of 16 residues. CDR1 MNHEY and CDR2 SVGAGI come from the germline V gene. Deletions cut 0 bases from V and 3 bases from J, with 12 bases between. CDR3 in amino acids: CASSYSAGNYNQPQHF. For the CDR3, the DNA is TGTGCCAGCAGTTACTCTGCCGGGAACTACAATCAGCCCCAGCATTTT.

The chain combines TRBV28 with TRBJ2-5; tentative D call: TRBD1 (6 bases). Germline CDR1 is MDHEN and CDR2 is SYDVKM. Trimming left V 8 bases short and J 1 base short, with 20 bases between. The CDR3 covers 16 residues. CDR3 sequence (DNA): TGTGCCAGCCACAGTACCTTAACAGGGTCCCAAGAGACCCAGTACTTC. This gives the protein CASHSTLTGSQETQYF.

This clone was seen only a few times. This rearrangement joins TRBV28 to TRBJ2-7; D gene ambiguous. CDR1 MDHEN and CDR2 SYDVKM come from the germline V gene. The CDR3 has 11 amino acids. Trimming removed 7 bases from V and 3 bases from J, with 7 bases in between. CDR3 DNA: TGTGCCAGCACCTGGCTCTACGAGCAGTACTTC. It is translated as CASTWLYEQYF.

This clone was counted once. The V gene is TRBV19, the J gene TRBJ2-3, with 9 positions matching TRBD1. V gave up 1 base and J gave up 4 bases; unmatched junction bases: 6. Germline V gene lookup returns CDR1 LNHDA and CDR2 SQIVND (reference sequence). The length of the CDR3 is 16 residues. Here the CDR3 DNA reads TGTGCCAGTAGTATAGGAGGGGGGACAGGGTCAGATACGCAGTATTTT. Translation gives CASSIGGGTGSDTQYF.

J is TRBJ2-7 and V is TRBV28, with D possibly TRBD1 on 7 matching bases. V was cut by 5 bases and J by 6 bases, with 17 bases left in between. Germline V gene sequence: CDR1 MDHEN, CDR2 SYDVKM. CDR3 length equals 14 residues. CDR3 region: CASSRGGQGGEQYF. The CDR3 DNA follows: TGTGCCAGCAGTAGGGGCGGGCAGGGGGGCGAGCAGTACTTC.